This TCR beta chain was profiled in a study of early T cells in non-severe SARS-CoV-2 infection. The sample holds a few counts of this clonotype. Each CDR3 protein is one row after TCRdb ran MiXCR on the 5' RACE reads. This sample has about 98,000 distinct CDR3 sequences; 11% occur once, and the top ten carry approximately 5%. This CDR3 contains 12 residues. Germline CDR1 reads GTSNPN; CDR2 reads SVGIG (reference sequence). The genes are TRBV30 and TRBJ1-4; D is ambiguous. The sequenced material came from whole blood. This sequence was found in an adult who was a healthcare worker with PCR-confirmed SARS-CoV-2 infection or an uninfected control (not recorded which). The CDR3 DNA is TGTGTCCTTCTATTAACTAATGAAAAACTGTTTTTT. It yields the protein CVLLLTNEKLFF.